The clone carrying this T cell receptor beta chain was seen a handful of times. These data are taken from a study of blood T cell repertoires in COVID-19. Across the whole study: PBMCs, B-cell-depleted T cells, or T cells provided the cDNA or gDNA that made up the material.

V was trimmed by 5 bases and J by 7 bases, leaving 17 bases between them. The germline CDR1 and CDR2 sequences are LNHDA and SQIVND (reference sequence). The CDR3 has 14 amino acids. Profiled with immunoSEQ multiplex PCR; TCRdb holds only in-frame clones, not every one. The sample includes around 620,000 clones, about 87% seen only once; the top ten take roughly 0.25%. This sequence was found in a woman between 18 and 29 years old with acute or convalescent COVID-19. The sequenced sample consisted of peripheral blood. J is TRBJ1-2 and V is TRBV19; D might be TRBD1 (6 bases). CDR3 residues: CASSPQQGRRGYTF. In DNA, the CDR3 is TGTGCCAGTAGTCCACAACAGGGACGGCGTGGCTACACCTTC.